The 24 T cell receptor beta chains given below trace back to one sample, sequenced in a study of cytomegalovirus exposure and HLA in healthy donors. Use of 60 Vbeta and 13 Jbeta primers characterized the PCR. Profiling relied on immunoSEQ multiplex PCR, and the TCRdb table lists in-frame clones only, not all of them. The sample holds roughly 100,000 clones, 76% seen once. Sequencing was done on a sample of PBMCs. These receptors originate from a man aged 40-49 years in good health and CMV-seropositive.

V usage is TRBV5-1 and J usage is TRBJ2-1, with TRBD2 matching 9 bases. In germline, CDR1 is SGHRS, CDR2 YFSETQ. V shed 4 bases and J 7 bases; nucleotides not matched to a gene: 6. The CDR3 contains 14 residues. CDR3 region: CASSTGLARNEQFF. The CDR3 nucleotides are TGCGCCAGCAGCACGGGACTAGCCCGGAATGAGCAGTTCTTC.

The genes are TRBV4-2 and TRBJ2-1, with a weak D call TRBD2 (6 bases). Between the trimmed V and J ends, which lost 3 bases and 9 bases, there was a span of 12 bases. Germline assignment: CDR1 LGHNA and CDR2 YNFKEQ. This CDR3 comprises 13 residues. In DNA form, the CDR3 reads TGTGCCAGCAGCCACCTAGGACTACTTGAGCAGTTCTTC. The encoded protein is CASSHLGLLEQFF.

The V call is TRBV10-1, the J call TRBJ2-5; 13 nucleotides agree with TRBD2. Losses at the gene ends were 6 bases for V and 0 bases for J; bases not matched to a gene: 7. CDR1 is WNHNN, CDR2 SYGVQD, per germline (reference sequence). The CDR3 runs to 17 residues. CDR3 bases: TGCGCCAGCAGCGGTGGACTAGCGGGGGTAAACCAAGAGACCCAGTACTTC. Translated: CASSGGLAGVNQETQYF.

V and J are TRBV5-6 and TRBJ1-1; D is perhaps TRBD1 (5 bases). Germline CDR1 reads SGHDT; CDR2 reads YYEEEE. The CDR3 length is 13 residues. With 0 bases removed from V and 6 bases from J, the gap between germline ends came to 9 bases. DNA for the CDR3: TGTGCCAGCAGCTTGGACACAGGACCTGAAGCTTTCTTT. This translates into CASSLDTGPEAFF.

The V and J genes are TRBV9 and TRBJ2-7, with D possibly TRBD2 on 6 matching bases. The CDR3 is made up of 16 amino acids. The V end was cut by 0 bases, the J end by 3 bases, with 16 bases between. Per germline, CDR1 SGDLS and CDR2 YYNGEE. The CDR3 nucleotides are TGTGCCAGCAGCGTAGCTCTCCGGCCCGGGGGCTACGAGCAGTACTTC. Protein product: CASSVALRPGGYEQYF.

This clone has a handful of counts. The chain recombines TRBV7-9 with TRBJ2-7, with 12 bases that match TRBD1. This CDR3 has 16 residues. CDR1 and CDR2 (germline): SEHNR, FQNEAQ (reference sequence). The ends lost 4 bases at V and 4 bases at J; junction bases unmatched: 8. CDR3 coding DNA: TGTGCCAGCAGCTGGGACAGGGGGCCAGTCTGGTACGAGCAGTACTTC. Its protein is CASSWDRGPVWYEQYF.

V and J are TRBV18 and TRBJ1-1; TRBD1 is a possible D gene (5 bases). Trimming removed 2 bases from V and 0 bases from J, with 10 bases in between. The CDR3 is 15 residues long. Germline CDR1 reads KGHSH; CDR2 reads LQKENI. The CDR3 loop is CASSPDRQLNTEAFF. The CDR3, as DNA: TGTGCCAGCTCACCAGACCGACAGCTGAACACTGAAGCTTTCTTT.

This chain joins TRBV28 and TRBJ1-1; D call uncertain. The CDR3 covers 15 residues. Per the germline V gene, CDR1 is MDHEN and CDR2 is SYDVKM. V was shortened by 5 bases and J by 6 bases, with 19 bases between the two germline ends. The DNA of the CDR3 is TGTGCCAGCAGTCTCCCCGGACCCGGAGGTCCTGAAGCTTTCTTT. As protein: CASSLPGPGGPEAFF.

As for this clone: Other DNA sequences in the same sample also yield this CDR3. The rearrangement links TRBV9 to TRBJ1-2; D gene unclear. Germline-derived CDR1 and CDR2 are SGDLS and YYNGEE. V was cut by 0 bases and J by 2 bases, with 5 bases left in between. This CDR3 spans 13 amino acids. The CDR3 sequence is CASSVDSNYGYTF. The CDR3 bases are TGTGCCAGCAGCGTAGACAGCAACTATGGCTACACCTTC.

Turning to this clone: An end of the junction differs from the germline gene, which may be a read error. The rearrangement uses TRBV11-1 and TRBJ2-6; D is possibly TRBD2 (6 bases). Germline V gives CDR1 SGHAT, CDR2 FQDESV (reference sequence). This CDR3 is built from 16 residues. CDR3 nucleotides: TGTGCCAGCAGCTCTCTGCGGGGAGCTGGGGCCAACGGCCTGACTTTC. Amino acid sequence: CASSSLRGAGANGLTF.

The chain uses TRBV7-9 and TRBJ2-1; 9 nucleotides line up with TRBD2. Germline V gene lookup returns CDR1 SEHNR and CDR2 FQNEAQ (reference sequence). The CDR3 consists of 16 residues. V lost 3 bases, J lost 1 base, and 4 bases stayed unmatched. The CDR3 spells CASSFSGRSSYNEQFF. The CDR3 nucleotides read TGTGCCAGCAGCTTTAGCGGGAGATCTTCCTACAATGAGCAGTTCTTC. Full variable domain (rest looked up from reference TRBV7-9 and TRBJ2-1): DTGVSQNPRHKITKRGQNVTFRCDPISEHNRLYWYRQTLGQGPEFLTYFQNEAQLEKSRLLSDRFSAERPKGSFSTLEIQRTEQGDSAMYLCASSFSGRSSYNEQFFGPGTRLTVL.

This chain joins TRBV28 and TRBJ2-5; 9 bases line up with TRBD1. The CDR3 has 13 residues. The V segment lost 3 bases and the J segment 5 bases; nucleotides outside the gene matches: 1. Germline CDR1 and CDR2: MDHEN and SYDVKM. CDR3 bases: TGTGCCAGCAGTTTGGACAGGGGTGAGACCCAGTACTTC. This sequence encodes CASSLDRGETQYF.

This clone has only a few counts. The chain has TRBV9 and TRBJ1-4; TRBD1 aligns across 9 bases. The CDR3 covers 15 residues. V gave up 2 bases and J gave up 7 bases; unmatched junction bases: 6. The germline V gene encodes CDR1 SGDLS and CDR2 YYNGEE. CDR3 nucleotides: TGTGCCAGCAGCGTCGGAACAGGGGGCGGTGAAAAACTGTTTTTT. Translated: CASSVGTGGGEKLFF. The variable domain in full, with the rest retrieved from reference TRBV9 and TRBJ1-4, is DSGVTQTPKHLITATGQRVTLRCSPRSGDLSVYWYQQSLDQGLQFLIQYYNGEERAKGNILERFSAQQFPDLHSELNLSSLELGDSALYFCASSVGTGGGEKLFFGSGTQLSVL.

The V and J genes are TRBV21-1 and TRBJ1-5; the D call TRBD1 from the table was never checked on the DNA. TRBV21-1 is flagged as a pseudogene. This CDR3 comprises 20 residues. CDR3 in amino acids: CASSKARILGELRQAQLQHF. The CDR3 bases are TGTGCCAGCAGCAAAGCGCGAATTCTAGGTGAATTGAGACAGGCGCAGCTCCAGCATTTT.

The V gene is TRBV27, the J gene TRBJ2-1, with 8 bases aligning to TRBD2. The ends lost 0 bases at V and 0 bases at J; junction bases unmatched: 10. The V gene's germline CDR1 is MNHEY and CDR2 SMNVEV (reference sequence). CDR3 size: 19 residues. The CDR3 region is CASSLSKGSGAFSYNEQFF. CDR3 coding DNA: TGTGCCAGCAGTTTATCGAAAGGTAGCGGGGCCTTCTCCTACAATGAGCAGTTCTTC.

The sample holds one count of this clone. For the CDR3, the DNA is TGTGCCAGCACGGTTCACGGGGAGCTGTTTTTT. It translates to CASTVHGELFF. V usage is TRBV28 and J usage is TRBJ2-2; D is undetermined. Germline-derived CDR1 and CDR2 are MDHEN and SYDVKM. This CDR3 contains 11 residues. V was pared by 7 bases and J by 7 bases, with 7 bases between.

This clone was detected a few times. CDR3 in amino acids: CASSARDITQNTEAFF. The CDR3 DNA follows: TGTGCCAGCAGCGCACGGGATATTACCCAGAACACTGAAGCTTTCTTT. This sequence joins TRBV9 and TRBJ1-1; D is unresolved. Germline assignment: CDR1 SGDLS and CDR2 YYNGEE. CDR3 size: 16 residues. Trimming cost V 3 bases and J 1 base, with 16 bases left between them.

This chain connects TRBV11-3 to TRBJ1-3; D gene ambiguous. CDR3 length equals 14 residues. Germline assignment: CDR1 SGHNT and CDR2 YENEEA. V gave up 5 bases and J gave up 8 bases, with 16 bases separating them. CDR3 region: CASSNAAKADTIYF. The CDR3 DNA reads TGTGCCAGCAGCAACGCGGCAAAGGCTGACACCATATATTTT.

The chain uses TRBV4-1 and TRBJ2-2, with D tentatively TRBD1 (7 bases). V lost 1 base and J 6 bases, leaving 12 bases between the germline ends. The V gene's germline CDR1 is MGHRA and CDR2 YSYEKL. The CDR3 is 15 residues long. CDR3 nucleotide sequence: TGCGCCAGCAGCCAAGGCCGCAGGGGGGCCGGGGAGCTGTTTTTT. Protein: CASSQGRRGAGELFF.

The gene calls are TRBV30 and TRBJ1-1, with D hard to call. V was cut by 3 bases and J by 2 bases, with 7 bases left in between. The CDR3 consists of 12 residues. CDR1 and CDR2 (germline): GTSNPN, SVGIG (reference sequence). The DNA for the CDR3 is TGTGCCTGGAGATGGACTAACACTGAAGCTTTCTTT. Its protein is CAWRWTNTEAFF.

The chain employs TRBV30 and TRBJ1-6, with a weak D call TRBD1 (6 bases). V lost 2 bases and J lost 7, with 18 bases in between. This CDR3 region has 16 residues. CDR1 and CDR2 (germline): GTSNPN, SVGIG (reference sequence). CDR3 nucleotide sequence: TGTGCCTGGAGTATGTGGGGGAGACAGGCCAATTCACCCCTCCACTTT. It specifies CAWSMWGRQANSPLHF.

J is TRBJ2-6 and V is TRBV28; D gene ambiguous. The CDR3 consists of 17 residues. Trimming took 5 bases from V and 0 from J, leaving 14 bases between them. CDR1 MDHEN and CDR2 SYDVKM come from the germline V gene. The CDR3: CASSPGTAYSGANVLTF. CDR3 DNA: TGTGCCAGCAGTCCAGGCACCGCATACTCTGGGGCCAACGTCCTGACTTTC.

The chain combines TRBV19 with TRBJ2-7; weak D call: TRBD1 (6 bases). The V gene's germline CDR1 is LNHDA and CDR2 SQIVND (reference sequence). The CDR3 runs to 14 residues. V was pared by 5 bases and J by 5 bases, with 16 bases between. This CDR3 is CASSYAGTKNEQYF. The CDR3 DNA is TGTGCCAGTAGTTACGCCGGGACAAAAAACGAGCAGTACTTC.

The rearrangement links TRBV6-5 to TRBJ1-1; maybe TRBD1 (5 bases). CDR3 length equals 15 residues. V shed 4 bases and J shed 4 bases, with 16 bases lying between them. Germline values: CDR1 MNHEY, CDR2 SVGAGI. The CDR3 nucleotides are TGTGCCAGCAGTTCGTTGACCCGGGGGACCACTGAAGCTTTCTTT. It specifies CASSSLTRGTTEAFF.